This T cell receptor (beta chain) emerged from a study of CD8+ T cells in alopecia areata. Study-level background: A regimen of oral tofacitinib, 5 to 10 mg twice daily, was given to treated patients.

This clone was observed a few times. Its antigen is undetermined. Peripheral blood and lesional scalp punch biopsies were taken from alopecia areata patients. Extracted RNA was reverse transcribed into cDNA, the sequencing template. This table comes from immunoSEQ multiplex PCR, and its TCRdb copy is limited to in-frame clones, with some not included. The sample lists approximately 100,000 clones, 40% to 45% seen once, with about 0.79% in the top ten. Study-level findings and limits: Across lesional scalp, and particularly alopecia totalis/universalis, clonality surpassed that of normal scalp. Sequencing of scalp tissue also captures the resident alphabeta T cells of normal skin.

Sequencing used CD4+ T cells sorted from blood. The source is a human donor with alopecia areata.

The DNA for the CDR3 is TGTGCCTCCTACCGGACTAGCGGGAGAGGTACGCAGTATTTT. Translation: CASYRTSGRGTQYF. The rearrangement uses TRBV27 and TRBJ2-3; TRBD2 agrees at 13 bases. V was clipped by 11 bases and J by 8 bases; unmatched bases: 10. CDR3 length: 14 amino acids. Germline V gene data show CDR1 as MNHEY and CDR2 as SMNVEV (reference sequence).